This TCR beta chain was sequenced in a study of control samples from healthy donors and cancer patients. V lost 2 bases, J lost 1 base, and 4 bases stayed unmatched. This CDR3 spans 15 amino acids. The germline gives CDR1 MNHEY, CDR2 SVGAGI. The protocol was immunoSEQ multiplex PCR, while the TCRdb copy is restricted to in-frame clones and leaves out a portion. The sample yields under 200,000 clones, 90% to 95% seen once. The TCR comes from a woman in her twenties or thirties in good health. The chain recombines TRBV6-5 with TRBJ1-1; 7 nucleotides match TRBD1. The sample taken for sequencing was blood. CDR3 DNA sequence: TGTGCCAGCAGTTACGCCCGGACAGGGAACACTGAAGCTTTCTTT. It is translated as CASSYARTGNTEAFF.